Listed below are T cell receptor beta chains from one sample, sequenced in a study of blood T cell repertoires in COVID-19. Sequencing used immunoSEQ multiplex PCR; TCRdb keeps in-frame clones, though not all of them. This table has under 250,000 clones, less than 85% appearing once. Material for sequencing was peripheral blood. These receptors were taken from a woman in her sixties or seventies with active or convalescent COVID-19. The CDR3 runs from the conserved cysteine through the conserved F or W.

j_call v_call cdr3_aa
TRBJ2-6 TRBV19 CASSFLGANVLTF
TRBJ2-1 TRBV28 CASSLWTSGTYNEQFF
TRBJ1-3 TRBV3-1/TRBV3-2 CASSQNPTGGSGNTIYF
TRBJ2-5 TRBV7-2 CASSRAAGETQYF
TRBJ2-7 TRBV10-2 CASSGVLADLPYEQYF
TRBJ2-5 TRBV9 CASSIWTGGETQYF
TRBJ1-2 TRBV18 CASSPPVQGSYGYTF
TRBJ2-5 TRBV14 CASSQDLRGETQYF
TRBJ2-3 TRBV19 CASTLLAGGVGDTQYF
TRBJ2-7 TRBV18 CASSPSGTTPYEQYF
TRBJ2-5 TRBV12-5 CASAWGTGEMTQYF
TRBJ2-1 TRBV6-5 CASSLDRGSYNEQFF
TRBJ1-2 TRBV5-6 CASSLAGGEHYGYTF
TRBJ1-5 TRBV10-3 CAINEGSGYQPQHF
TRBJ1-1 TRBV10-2 CASRSQPNTEAFF
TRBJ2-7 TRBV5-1 CASSAGTGAYEQYF
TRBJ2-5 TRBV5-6 CASSRGSQETQYF